This is a list of T cell receptor beta chains from one sample in a study of cytomegalovirus exposure and HLA in healthy donors. Here immunoSEQ multiplex PCR was the method, and the copy in TCRdb shows in-frame clones only, minus some. The data show approximately 120,000 clones, 76% seen once. Input material: PBMCs. The receptors here all came from a man aged 50 to 60 in good health and CMV-seronegative. The CDR3 runs from the conserved cysteine through the conserved F or W. D genes are given only for firm matches. Expanded clones are given a class, and other clones once, few, many or no size at all.

D: TRBD1; J: TRBJ2-1; size: .; V: TRBV11-3; DNA: TGTGCCAGCAGCATCACCGGGACAGGGGACTACAATGAGCAGTTCTTC; CDR3: CASSITGTGDYNEQFF
D: .; J: TRBJ2-1; size: once; V: TRBV21-1; DNA: TGTGCCAGCATCGAACCTCAGGGGGAGAAGGCTTACAATGAGCAGTTCTTC; CDR3: CASIEPQGEKAYNEQFF
D: .; J: TRBJ2-1; size: .; V: TRBV11-2; DNA: TGTGCCAGCAGCTTACAAGCGGACTCCTACAATGAGCAGTTCTTC; CDR3: CASSLQADSYNEQFF
D: .; J: TRBJ1-1; size: .; V: TRBV7-2; DNA: TGTGCCAGCAGCTTAGACGGGTTCGGCGGCGCCGGGAACACTGAAGCTTTCTTT; CDR3: CASSLDGFGGAGNTEAFF
D: TRBD2; J: TRBJ2-1; size: few; V: TRBV5-1; DNA: TGCGCCAGCAGCTTGCTAGCGGGGGATACGTATGAGCAGTTCTTC; CDR3: CASSLLAGDTYEQFF
D: .; J: TRBJ1-2; size: .; V: TRBV14; DNA: TGTGCCAGCAGCCAAGGACACATCTATGGCTACACCTTC; CDR3: CASSQGHIYGYTF
D: TRBD2; J: TRBJ2-3; size: .; V: TRBV9; DNA: TGTGCCAGCAGCATACTAGCGGGGGGCACAGATACGCAGTATTTT; CDR3: CASSILAGGTDTQYF
D: .; J: TRBJ2-7; size: .; V: TRBV5-1; DNA: TGCGCCAGCAGCTTGGGGAGGGGATGGACCTACGAGCAGTACTTC; CDR3: CASSLGRGWTYEQYF
D: TRBD1; J: TRBJ2-3; size: .; V: TRBV5-6; DNA: TGTGCCAGCAGCGACAGGGGTAGCACAGATACGCAGTATTTT; CDR3: CASSDRGSTDTQYF
D: .; J: TRBJ1-6; size: .; V: TRBV19; DNA: TGTGCCAGTGGGGGACATTCCTCAAATTCACCCCTCCACTTT; CDR3: CASGGHSSNSPLHF
D: .; J: TRBJ1-2; size: .; V: TRBV7-3; DNA: TGTGCCAGCAGCTTAGTAGAGGGCGGTGGCTACACCTTC; CDR3: CASSLVEGGGYTF
D: TRBD2; J: TRBJ2-2; size: .; V: TRBV4-3; DNA: TGCGCCAGCAGCCAAGAGGTGGTAGCGGGGCGCGCCGGGGAGCTGTTTTTT; CDR3: CASSQEVVAGRAGELFF
D: .; J: TRBJ2-7; size: .; V: TRBV2; DNA: TGTGCCAGCAGTGAACCGCGTTGGGAGCAGTACTTC; CDR3: CASSEPRWEQYF
D: .; J: TRBJ2-1; size: .; V: TRBV19; DNA: TGTGCCAGTAGCCCGGGACACCCTGCGAATGAGCAGTTCTTC; CDR3: CASSPGHPANEQFF
D: .; J: TRBJ1-5; size: .; V: TRBV6-1; DNA: TGTGCCACCGACGGGCAGCCCCAGCATTTT; CDR3: CATDGQPQHF
D: .; J: TRBJ1-2; size: few; V: TRBV6-6; DNA: .; CDR3: CASSSGQGGGYTF
D: .; J: TRBJ2-1; size: .; V: TRBV13; DNA: TGTGCCAGCAGCTCGGACAATTACAATGAGCAGTTCTTC; CDR3: CASSSDNYNEQFF
D: .; J: TRBJ2-1; size: .; V: TRBV7-2; DNA: TGTGCCAGCAGCTTGACAGGACTGGCCCGGACTGGTGAGCAGTTCTTC; CDR3: CASSLTGLARTGEQFF
D: .; J: TRBJ2-5; size: .; V: TRBV5-1; DNA: TGCGCCAGCAGCTTGGTGGCTAGAGATGCGGAGACCCAGTACTTC; CDR3: CASSLVARDAETQYF
D: .; J: TRBJ1-4; size: .; V: TRBV19; DNA: TGTGCCAGTAGTATTCAGGGGTTTGGTGAAAAACTGTTTTTT; CDR3: CASSIQGFGEKLFF
D: TRBD2; J: TRBJ2-5; size: .; V: TRBV5-1; DNA: TGCGCCAGCAGCTTGGCTGTGCGGGGGGGCCGGGAGACCCAGTACTTC; CDR3: CASSLAVRGGRETQYF
D: .; J: TRBJ1-3; size: .; V: TRBV2; DNA: TGTGCCAGCGTCGGGGGGTCTTCTGGAAACACCATATATTTT; CDR3: CASVGGSSGNTIYF
D: .; J: TRBJ1-4; size: .; V: TRBV2; DNA: TGTGCCAGCCGCCTCGGGGGGGTGCGCGAAAAACTGTTTTTT; CDR3: CASRLGGVREKLFF
D: TRBD2; J: TRBJ2-1; size: .; V: TRBV7-8; DNA: TGTGCCAGCAGCCCTCCCGGACTAGCGGGGGGGAATCAGCAGTTCTTC; CDR3: CASSPPGLAGGNQQFF
D: .; J: TRBJ2-3; size: many; V: TRBV19; DNA: TGTGCCAGTAGTCCCCAGGGATCTGGGGATACGCAGTATTTT; CDR3: CASSPQGSGDTQYF
D: .; J: TRBJ1-4; size: once; V: TRBV13; DNA: TGTGCCAGCCGCCTGGGGGGGAACCCTAATGAAAAACTGTTTTTT; CDR3: CASRLGGNPNEKLFF
D: .; J: TRBJ1-5; size: .; V: TRBV6-5; DNA: TGTGCCAGCAGCCCGGGAAGCAATCAGCCCCAGCATTTT; CDR3: CASSPGSNQPQHF
D: .; J: TRBJ2-4; size: .; V: TRBV19; DNA: TGTGCCAGTAGTGTAGGGGGGGGAAACATTCAGTACTTC; CDR3: CASSVGGGNIQYF
D: TRBD1; J: TRBJ1-2; size: .; V: TRBV7-9; DNA: TGTGCCAGCAGCTTAACCGGGACAGGGGGTAGGAGCTATGGCTACACCTTC; CDR3: CASSLTGTGGRSYGYTF
D: .; J: TRBJ2-7; size: .; V: TRBV7-2; DNA: TGTGCCAGCAGCCGGCCGGGAGCCGACGCCGAGCAGTACTTC; CDR3: CASSRPGADAEQYF
D: .; J: TRBJ1-2; size: .; V: TRBV25-1; DNA: TGTGCCAGCAGTGAGGGAAAGGGCAGGGCCTATGGCTACACCTTC; CDR3: CASSEGKGRAYGYTF
D: .; J: TRBJ1-6; size: .; V: TRBV4-1; DNA: TGCGCCAGCAGCCCGTTCGGTCAGGGGAGTTCACCCCTCCACTTT; CDR3: CASSPFGQGSSPLHF
D: TRBD1; J: TRBJ2-1; size: .; V: TRBV18; DNA: TGTGCCAGCTCGGGACAGGGGACCTACAATGAGCAGTTCTTC; CDR3: CASSGQGTYNEQFF
D: .; J: TRBJ2-7; size: .; V: TRBV4-3; DNA: TGCGCCAGCAGCCAAAATACAGGGCGATACGAGCAGTACTTC; CDR3: CASSQNTGRYEQYF
D: .; J: TRBJ1-1; size: .; V: TRBV5-1; DNA: TGCGCCAGCAGCCTTGACGGGGGGGACACTGAAGCTTTCTTT; CDR3: CASSLDGGDTEAFF
D: .; J: TRBJ1-1; size: .; V: TRBV4-3; DNA: TGCGCCAGCAGCCAAGGCTCCAGGTTGAACACTGAAGCTTTCTTT; CDR3: CASSQGSRLNTEAFF
D: .; J: TRBJ1-2; size: .; V: TRBV19; DNA: TGTGCCAGTGCCTTCAGGCAGGGAAACTATGGCTACACCTTC; CDR3: CASAFRQGNYGYTF
D: TRBD1; J: TRBJ1-6; size: few; V: TRBV5-1; DNA: TGCGCCAGCGGGGACAGGGTTGGAAATTCACCCCTCCACTTT; CDR3: CASGDRVGNSPLHF
D: .; J: TRBJ1-5; size: .; V: TRBV6-1; DNA: TGTGCCAGCAGTAAAGACAGGAATCAGCCCCAGCATTTT; CDR3: CASSKDRNQPQHF
D: .; J: TRBJ1-2; size: .; V: TRBV6-6; DNA: TGTGCCAGCAGGAACGGTTCTAACTATGGCTACACCTTC; CDR3: CASRNGSNYGYTF
D: TRBD1; J: TRBJ1-2; size: .; V: TRBV10-3; DNA: TGTGCCATCAGTGAGGAGGTCGACAGGGCCTATGGCTACACCTTC; CDR3: CAISEEVDRAYGYTF
D: .; J: TRBJ1-1; size: .; V: TRBV4-1; DNA: TGCGCCAGCAGCCAAGGGGCTGTCTGGACTGAAGCTTTCTTT; CDR3: CASSQGAVWTEAFF
D: .; J: TRBJ1-1; size: few; V: TRBV21-1; DNA: TGTGCCAGCCCCTCAGGACAGGTCCAAATTTGGGACACTGAAGCTTTCTTT; CDR3: CASPSGQVQIWDTEAFF
D: TRBD2; J: TRBJ2-3; size: .; V: TRBV5-1; DNA: TGCGCCAGCAGCTCGCTGAGCGCGGGGGGGAAGACAGATACGCAGTATTTT; CDR3: CASSSLSAGGKTDTQYF
D: TRBD1; J: TRBJ1-1; size: .; V: TRBV5-1; DNA: TGCGCCAGCAGCTTGGCACAGGGGGTCGGGACTGAAGCTTTCTTT; CDR3: CASSLAQGVGTEAFF
D: TRBD2; J: TRBJ2-3; size: .; V: TRBV11-3; DNA: TGTGCCAGCAGCTTCGGGACTAGCGCAGATACGCAGTATTTT; CDR3: CASSFGTSADTQYF
D: TRBD1; J: TRBJ1-3; size: .; V: TRBV2; DNA: TGTGCCATTTCCCGGGACAGCTCTGGAAACACCATATATTTT; CDR3: CAISRDSSGNTIYF
D: .; J: TRBJ2-5; size: .; V: TRBV7-2; DNA: TGTGCCAGCAGCTTTAACCCAGGGGAGACCCAGTACTTC; CDR3: CASSFNPGETQYF
D: TRBD2; J: TRBJ2-1; size: .; V: TRBV7-2; DNA: TGTGCCAGCAGCAGTACTAGCGGGGGAGTATACAATGAGCAGTTCTTC; CDR3: CASSSTSGGVYNEQFF
D: .; J: TRBJ1-3; size: .; V: TRBV6-1; DNA: TGTGCCAGCAGTGTCGATGGGGCGGGGGGCTCTGGAAACACCATATATTTT; CDR3: CASSVDGAGGSGNTIYF
D: .; J: TRBJ2-3; size: once; V: TRBV5-1; DNA: TGCGCCAGCAGCTTGGACAGTCCTAGCACAGATACGCAGTATTTT; CDR3: CASSLDSPSTDTQYF
D: .; J: TRBJ2-1; size: .; V: TRBV11-3; DNA: TGTGCCAGCAGCCAAAGCCGTAGCTCCTACAATGAGCAGTTCTTC; CDR3: CASSQSRSSYNEQFF
D: .; J: TRBJ1-2; size: .; V: TRBV7-9; DNA: TGTGCCAGCAGCTCCCGCTATGGCTACACCTTC; CDR3: CASSSRYGYTF
D: .; J: TRBJ2-1; size: .; V: TRBV15; DNA: TGTGCCACCAGCAGAGATTTGAGGGCCTACAATGAGCAGTTCTTC; CDR3: CATSRDLRAYNEQFF
D: TRBD2; J: TRBJ2-3; size: .; V: TRBV19; DNA: TGTGCCAGTAGCCCCCAACCGGGACTAGCGGGGGGAGGCACGCAGTATTTT; CDR3: CASSPQPGLAGGGTQYF
D: .; J: TRBJ1-4; size: .; V: TRBV7-8; DNA: TGTGCCAGCAGCCATAGGACAGTCGAAGCTAATGAAAAACTGTTTTTT; CDR3: CASSHRTVEANEKLFF
D: TRBD2; J: TRBJ2-1; size: .; V: TRBV10-1; DNA: TGCGCCAGGAGGACTAACCGGGGGGGGAATGAGCAGTTCTTC; CDR3: CARRTNRGGNEQFF